This TCR beta chain is drawn from a study of T-cell reconstitution after alpha-beta-depleted transplantation in children. Comments on this clonotype: Antigen unknown.

Construction of the TCRbeta library involved unique molecular identifiers. TCRdb independently ran MiXCR on the PCR reads; one entry per CDR3 protein. The table shows about 900,000 distinct CDR3 sequences, with around 30% occurring only once. The CDR3 covers 13 residues. The V and J ends lost 0 bases and 3 bases respectively, with 5 bases between them. Germline CDR1 and CDR2: MNHEY and SVGAGI. Findings of the study overall: Approximately two months post-transplant, alpha-beta T cells reportedly originated from several hundred expanded graft clones. For some patients, TCRbeta diversity was high at day 60 because of recipient T cells and thymic progenitors that survived. Once a year had passed after transplant, T-cell counts and diversity came mostly from newly produced T cells.

The TCR comes from a boy in the first two years of life who had a stem cell transplant for SCID, so the T cells may come from the graft donor. The chain is built from TRBV6-5 and TRBJ1-2; D remains ambiguous. Source: PBMCs, mostly from graft donor cells, taken 360 days after TCRalphabeta/CD19-depleted stem cell transplant. As DNA, the CDR3 is TGTGCCAGCAGTTACTCGATCTACTATGGCTACACCTTC. Its translation: CASSYSIYYGYTF.